This is a list of T cell receptor beta chains from one sample in a study of control samples from healthy donors and cancer patients. The assay was immunoSEQ multiplex PCR, and TCRdb's table has in-frame clones only and misses some. The sample has 150,000 to 200,000 clones, nearly 90% seen once; the top ten hold more than 1.3%. Specimen: blood. The receptor set was obtained from a woman in her forties or fifties in good health. CDR3s include the opening cysteine and the closing phenylalanine or tryptophan.

v_call	j_call	cdr3_aa
TRBV21-1	TRBJ1-1	CASRAGGTEAFF
TRBV5-1	TRBJ1-3	CASSLAGIGGNTIYF
TRBV19	TRBJ1-5	CASSSVAGNQPQHF
TRBV3-1/TRBV3-2	TRBJ1-4	CASSQFAGEMIPLKGNEKLFF
TRBV5-1	TRBJ2-3	CASSLVSDTQYF
TRBV7-6	TRBJ1-6	CASSLGTTANNSPLHF
TRBV25-1	TRBJ2-2	CASSEGLADTGELFF
TRBV6-2/TRBV6-3	TRBJ1-5	CASSDSFNQPQHF
TRBV6-2/TRBV6-3	TRBJ1-5	CASSYSYSQDREDPWAQHF
TRBV18	TRBJ2-7	CASSPAADYEQYF
TRBV6-5	TRBJ1-2	CASSFSGSRQGRGYTF
TRBV7-3	TRBJ1-5	CASSLRAQDQPQHF
TRBV7-2	TRBJ2-1	CASSLHSYNEQFF
TRBV3-1/TRBV3-2	TRBJ2-2	CASRRQGDTGELFF
TRBV7-9	TRBJ2-7	CASSPGLAAIEQYF
TRBV6-5	TRBJ2-7	CASSFLRTGGYVEQYF
TRBV7-2	TRBJ1-1	CASSLRSAGNTEAFF
TRBV12-5	TRBJ1-2	CASGNRDRHNYGYTF
TRBV29-1	TRBJ2-7	CSVERGQGNEQYF
TRBV7-8	TRBJ1-1	CASSSPDRGISGTEAFF
TRBV19	TRBJ1-3	CASTGQDSNTIYF
TRBV19	TRBJ2-3	CASSKRGPTDTQYF
TRBV9	TRBJ2-7	CASSRDIYGGEQYF
TRBV5-4	TRBJ1-4	CASSPTGTNEKLFF
TRBV5-4	TRBJ2-7	CASSPRGGPYEQYF
TRBV4-1	TRBJ2-3	CASSQDQLAGGADTQYF
TRBV6-5	TRBJ1-5	CASSYSTEGRQPQHF
TRBV11-2	TRBJ1-6	CASSLQYNSPLHF
TRBV5-4	TRBJ2-5	CASSFVGGAGETQYF
TRBV29-1	TRBJ1-1	CSVWDVEAFF
TRBV5-1	TRBJ2-1	CASSLQGVVNEQFF
TRBV7-2	TRBJ2-7	CASSLARGRLAYEQYF
TRBV7-2	TRBJ1-6	CASSIGAGQIRF
TRBV5-1	TRBJ2-3	CASSFGPSTDTQYF
TRBV29-1	TRBJ1-1	CSATNTEAFF
TRBV4-3	TRBJ2-7	CASSSRLAAAYEQYF
TRBV15	TRBJ1-4	CATSRDTSGPRGKLFF
TRBV7-3	TRBJ2-7	CASRDGLVGEQYF
TRBV9	TRBJ2-7	CASSVVAISYEQYF
TRBV5-1	TRBJ1-2	CASSLWGFGYTF
TRBV4-3	TRBJ1-2	CASSQDLGALRAGGYTF
TRBV6-5	TRBJ1-2	CASSSGLGSYTF